The rows below give T cell receptor beta chains drawn from one sample of a study of T cell responses to AZD1222 COVID-19 vaccine. Profiling relied on immunoSEQ multiplex PCR, and the TCRdb table lists in-frame clones only, not all of them. The table includes about 140,000 clones, roughly 88% detected once. The specimen was peripheral blood, collected on day 0 of AZD1222 vaccination. These receptors were taken from an adult in good health. Each CDR3 is given with its conserved first and last residue.

v_gene	j_gene	CDR3aa
TRBV4-2	TRBJ1-1	CASSQASAANTEAFF
TRBV2	TRBJ1-2	CASSVRDSSYGYTF
TRBV7-2	TRBJ1-4	CASRPRGSVTGKLFF
TRBV4-2	TRBJ1-2	CASSQREGDYGYTF
TRBV28	TRBJ1-4	CASSLFNEKLFF
TRBV5-6	TRBJ1-1	CASSLGLRVYRGNTEAFF
TRBV28	TRBJ2-6	CASSSPSSSGANVLTF
TRBV6-5	TRBJ1-1	CASRPRRGNTEAFF
TRBV9	TRBJ1-4	CASSVAPGGLSTNEKLFF
TRBV28	TRBJ2-1	CASSFTRSNEQFF
TRBV11-2	TRBJ1-3	CASSLEGQGGNTIYF
TRBV2	TRBJ1-1	CASTRWNTEAFF
TRBV28	TRBJ1-1	CASKFRGMNTEAFF
TRBV9	TRBJ1-1	CASAGQGDTEAFF
TRBV6-2/TRBV6-3	TRBJ1-6	CASSYGPMGEGGSPLHF
TRBV18	TRBJ1-1	CASSPQGGDTEAFF
TRBV12-3/TRBV12-4	TRBJ1-2	CASSTPPGIGYTF
TRBV10-2	TRBJ2-2	CASTQLAGAFRELFF
TRBV3-1/TRBV3-2	TRBJ1-6	CASSQEGQGDSPLHF
TRBV25-1	TRBJ2-5	CASSVGSVGRETQYF
TRBV7-2	TRBJ2-3	CASSPVRPSTDTQYF
TRBV28	TRBJ1-5	CASSFDRDQPQHF
TRBV10-3	TRBJ2-7	CAISESGQPSYEQYF
TRBV11-2	TRBJ1-2	CASTVGATIAYGYTF
TRBV4-2	TRBJ1-4	CASHRGGDEKLFF
TRBV6-5	TRBJ1-1	CASIRGGAGAFF
TRBV24-1	TRBJ2-7	CATMGEPPYEQYF
TRBV19	TRBJ2-1	CASSIQVYNEQFF
TRBV13	TRBJ1-2	CASSRGGGRDSGYTF
TRBV5-5	TRBJ1-4	CASSLEGQGNEKLFF
TRBV28	TRBJ1-2	CASSTPAGNSGYTF
TRBV9	TRBJ1-4	CASSLDSLRGEKLFF
TRBV28	TRBJ1-5	CASTTDRDQPQHF
TRBV3-1/TRBV3-2	TRBJ1-1	CASSLSWGQKNTEAFF
TRBV6-5	TRBJ2-5	CASKGTSVSSTQYF
TRBV30	TRBJ1-5	CAWSGEGGLNQPQHF
TRBV27	TRBJ2-5	CASSNILAGAETQYF
TRBV11-2	TRBJ1-3	CASSGSGQGENTIYF
TRBV12-3/TRBV12-4	TRBJ2-1	CASTLGPYNEQFF
TRBV19	TRBJ2-1	CASTTGIYSYNEQFF
TRBV29-1	TRBJ2-7	CSVEERADTYEQYF
TRBV3-1/TRBV3-2	TRBJ2-5	CASSQVLAGGGYQETQYF
TRBV28	TRBJ1-3	CASSLLRSLSGNTIYF
TRBV27	TRBJ2-2	CASSSELATANTGELFF
TRBV10-2	TRBJ2-3	CAIGGLAGVSDTQYF
TRBV28	TRBJ1-2	CASSPLKPLIRDYTF
TRBV7-2	TRBJ1-1	CASSPMEIPNTEAFF
TRBV4-3	TRBJ2-7	CASSPFAGAYEQYF
TRBV6-5	TRBJ1-1	CASSYAGARTEAFF
TRBV5-4	TRBJ1-2	CASSFGTAYGYTF
TRBV5-1	TRBJ2-5	CASSLIGTETQYF
TRBV4-3	TRBJ2-7	CASSQGLDAFYEQYF
TRBV12-3/TRBV12-4	TRBJ2-7	CASSLGSVHEQYF
TRBV6-2/TRBV6-3	TRBJ2-1	CASSQGTSNEQFF
TRBV27	TRBJ1-3	CASSPWSSGNTIYF
TRBV4-2	TRBJ2-2	CASSQVRTSGLGELFF
TRBV24-1	TRBJ1-2	CATSDAGTDRGYTF
TRBV10-2	TRBJ1-1	CASRGGGDEAFF
TRBV4-2	TRBJ2-3	CASSLRTGEADTQYF
TRBV15	TRBJ1-2	CATSPLGAGYTF